This T cell receptor beta chain was documented in a study of blood T cell repertoires in COVID-19. Study summary: The origin of the acute and convalescent COVID-19 samples was the United States, Italy and Spain.

As originally analysed: Reference gene primer amplification yielded estimated nucleated cell counts. Using immunoSEQ multiplex PCR, the repertoire was profiled, and TCRdb retains in-frame clones only, with some absent. D and trimming were read from the DNA, whereas the V and J calls and clone size are those reported in that table. In the table there are hundreds of thousands of clones, roughly 89% of which are singletons. Enrolled during active infection, Seattle patients were then followed longitudinally. Trimming cost V 4 bases and J 8 bases, with 14 bases left between them. The CDR3 sequence is 13 residues long. From germline, CDR1 is MNHEY and CDR2 SMNVEV (reference sequence).

Sample: peripheral blood. The rearrangement joins TRBV27 to TRBJ1-2, with D perhaps matching TRBD1 (6 bases). This TCR came from a woman aged 35 to 49 with COVID-19, enrolled during active disease. CDR3 region: CASSWRGAGGYTF. CDR3 DNA: TGTGCCAGCAGTTGGCGGGGGGCTGGCGGCTACACCTTC.